The 25 T cell receptor beta chains in this list originate from one sample, sequenced in a study of T cell responses to AZD1222 COVID-19 vaccine (dated by TCRdb to the early 2020s). Library prep was done by the immunoSEQ multiplex PCR assay. TCRdb provides this immuneACCESS table in a form limited to in-frame rearrangements. Some clones are lacking; in checked studies, under half of them reflect an unresolved V gene, and why the rest are absent is not known. The sample yields 150,000 or so clones; roughly nine tenths were counted once. Jointly, the top ten make up 1.1% to 1.5% of the sample. What the time point label conveys for this sample: baseline before first vaccination. The material sequenced was peripheral blood, taken on day 0 of AZD1222 vaccination. The receptors were gathered from an adult in good health.

The V gene is TRBV2, the J gene TRBJ1-2; unclear D gene. In germline, CDR1 is SNHLY, CDR2 FYNNEI. The CDR3 spans 11 residues. V was clipped by 11 bases and J by 8 bases, with 15 bases between them. CDR3 sequence (DNA): TGTGCCGCCCGCCTGGAGTTCGGCTACACCTTC. Protein sequence: CAARLEFGYTF.

J is TRBJ2-1 and V is TRBV19, with a possible D match to TRBD2 (6 bases). The V gene's germline CDR1 is LNHDA and CDR2 SQIVND (reference sequence). V was cut by 6 bases and J by 8 bases, with 20 bases left in between. This CDR3 contains 15 residues. In nucleotides, the CDR3 is TGTGCCAGTAGCCCCCTCGCGGGGCGTCGGGATGAGCAGTTCTTC. It encodes CASSPLAGRRDEQFF.

The chain couples TRBV6-4 to TRBJ2-3; TRBD2 aligns across 9 bases. Trimming cost V 1 base and J 10 bases; bases outside gene matches: 9. Germline V gene lookup returns CDR1 MRHNA and CDR2 SNTAGT. The CDR3 loop spans 15 amino acids. The CDR3 bases are TGTGCCAGCAGTGACTTGGCGGGAGGGCCCTCGTCGCAGTATTTT. This encodes CASSDLAGGPSSQYF.

The V call is TRBV7-8, the J call TRBJ2-1; D call uncertain. With 1 base removed from V and 9 bases from J, the gap between germline ends came to 16 bases. CDR1 SGHVS and CDR2 FQNEAQ come from the germline V gene. The length of the CDR3 is 15 residues. For the CDR3, the DNA is TGTGCCAGCAGCTTAGGAGGTGTGGTCGTGCTTGAGCAGTTCTTC. Translated, it gives CASSLGGVVVLEQFF. The entire variable domain, with the rest obtained from reference TRBV7-8 and TRBJ2-1, is as follows: GAGVSQSPRYKVAKRGQDVALRCDPISGHVSLFWYQQALGQGPEFLTYFQNEAQLDKSGLPSDRFFAERPEGSVSTLKIQRTQQEDSAVYLCASSLGGVVVLEQFFGPGTRLTVL.

This clone appeared a single time. The chain carries TRBV24-1 and TRBJ2-1; 12 nucleotides match TRBD2. The J segment lost 7 bases and the V segment lost 4 bases, leaving 16 bases of the junction unmatched. The CDR3 covers 19 residues. Germline CDR1 and CDR2: KGHDR and SFDVKD. The CDR3 sequence: CATSEYGLAGSHGLNEQFF. Here the CDR3 DNA reads TGTGCCACCAGTGAATACGGACTAGCGGGATCTCATGGTTTAAATGAGCAGTTCTTC.

The V call is TRBV9, the J call TRBJ2-2; 8 bases fit TRBD2. V shed 0 bases, J shed 7 bases, and the junction held 11 bases outside the gene matches. This CDR3 has 17 amino acids. Germline V gene data show CDR1 as SGDLS and CDR2 as YYNGEE. Written as DNA, the CDR3 is TGTGCCAGCAGCGTAGGGTCCAGCGGGGGAGCAAACGGGGAGCTGTTTTTT. It encodes CASSVGSSGGANGELFF.

The chain links TRBV3-1 (or the pseudogene TRBV3-2) to TRBJ2-3, with 7 positions matching TRBD2. Germline values: CDR1 LGHDT, CDR2 YNNKEL (reference sequence). The CDR3 spans 15 residues. V lost 0 bases, J lost 9 bases, and 9 bases stayed unmatched. CDR3 region: CASSQDRLAPTTQYF. For the CDR3, the DNA is TGTGCCAGCAGCCAAGATAGACTAGCACCAACAACGCAGTATTTT.

This clone was detected a few times. V gene TRBV6-4 combines with J gene TRBJ2-2, with D unresolved. The CDR3 totals 13 residues. V gave up 0 bases and J gave up 3 bases, with 2 bases separating them. Germline loops: CDR1 MRHNA, CDR2 SNTAGT. In nucleotides, the CDR3 is TGTGCCAGCAGTGACTCAGACACCGGGGAGCTGTTTTTT. Amino acid sequence: CASSDSDTGELFF.

The chain is built from TRBV19 and TRBJ1-5, with 9 bases fitting TRBD1. In germline, CDR1 is LNHDA, CDR2 SQIVND (reference sequence). After removal of 6 bases from V and 4 bases from J, the junction contained 10 bases not matched to a gene. The CDR3 covers 16 residues. The DNA of the CDR3 is TGTGCCAGTAGGGACCGGGACAGGGCCATAAATCAGCCCCAGCATTTT. Residues: CASRDRDRAINQPQHF.

V usage is TRBV11-2 and J usage is TRBJ1-6; TRBD1 is a possible D gene (5 bases). Germline V CDR1 and CDR2: SGHAT, FQNNGV. V was shortened by 6 bases and J by 6 bases, with 9 bases between the two germline ends. This CDR3 comprises 13 residues. For the CDR3, the DNA is TGTGCCAGCAGAGGGGATGGTAATTCACCCCTCCACTTT. Protein product: CASRGDGNSPLHF.

The V and J genes are TRBV6-5 and TRBJ2-7; possible D gene TRBD1, 6 bases. Trimming removed 5 bases from V and 4 bases from J, with 9 bases in between. The CDR3 contains 12 residues. Germline V gene lookup returns CDR1 MNHEY and CDR2 SVGAGI. The CDR3 spells CASSLQGYEQYF. The CDR3 region has the DNA TGTGCCAGCAGTCTTCAGGGGTACGAGCAGTACTTC.

The chain combines TRBV7-3 with TRBJ2-7; possibly TRBD1 for D (5 bases). CDR3 length equals 13 residues. Germline V lookup: CDR1 SGHTA, CDR2 FQGTGA. V lost 2 bases and J lost 0, with 5 bases in between. The CDR3 coding sequence is TGTGCCAGCAGCTTAGGGGCCTCCTACGAGCAGTACTTC. Translating gives CASSLGASYEQYF.

J is TRBJ2-1 and V is TRBV11-2, with 15 bases identical to TRBD2. The trim removed 4 bases at V and 9 bases at J, leaving 10 bases unmatched. The CDR3 loop spans 17 amino acids. The germline gives CDR1 SGHAT, CDR2 FQNNGV. The CDR3 DNA reads TGTGCCAGCAGCTCCGGACCGGGACTAGCGGGGGGAATTGAGCAGTTCTTC. Translating it yields CASSSGPGLAGGIEQFF. The variable domain in full, completed from reference TRBV11-2 and TRBJ2-1, reads EAGVAQSPRYKIIEKRQSVAFWCNPISGHATLYWYQQILGQGPKLLIQFQNNGVVDDSQLPKDRFSAERLKGVDSTLKIQPAKLEDSAVYLCASSSGPGLAGGIEQFFGPGTRLTVL.

The chain recombines TRBV5-5 with TRBJ2-7; possible D gene TRBD1, 6 bases. V lost 0 bases to trimming and J lost 4 bases, with 17 bases between them. The CDR3 contains 16 residues. Germline CDR1 and CDR2: SGHKS and YYEKEE (reference sequence). The DNA of the CDR3 is TGTGCCAGCAGCTTGGACAGGGAAAGCACCCCTTACGAGCAGTACTTC. Translation: CASSLDRESTPYEQYF.

V gene TRBV6-5 combines with J gene TRBJ1-2; no clear D. This CDR3 is 13 amino acids long. Looked up from germline, CDR1 is MNHEY and CDR2 is SVGAGI. V gave up 6 bases and J gave up 0 bases, with 8 bases separating them. CDR3 in amino acids: CASRVPTNYGYTF. CDR3 nucleotides: TGTGCCAGCAGGGTCCCCACTAACTATGGCTACACCTTC.

The chain carries TRBV12-3 or TRBV12-4 and TRBJ1-5; D is uncertain. V was shortened by 2 bases and J by 4 bases, with 6 bases between the two germline ends. The CDR3 sequence is 13 residues long. CDR3 DNA sequence: TGTGCCAGCAGTTTACAGAGGAATCAGCCCCAGCATTTT. It specifies CASSLQRNQPQHF.

This sequence joins TRBV10-1 and TRBJ2-7, with 9 positions matching TRBD1. J lost 5 bases, V lost 5 bases, and 4 bases had no gene match. In germline, CDR1 is WNHNN, CDR2 SYGVQD (reference sequence). This CDR3 has 13 residues. The DNA of the CDR3 is TGCGCCAGCAGTTCGGACAGGGGCCACGAGCAGTACTTC. This gives the protein CASSSDRGHEQYF.

The chain has TRBV5-6 and TRBJ1-2, with D possibly being TRBD1 (5 bases). Germline CDR1 reads SGHDT; CDR2 reads YYEEEE. V lost 3 bases and J lost 3, with 18 bases in between. The CDR3 consists of 16 residues. CDR3 protein: CASSSRTLGGYYGYTF. The CDR3, as DNA: TGTGCCAGCAGCTCTCGGACCCTCGGGGGTTACTATGGCTACACCTTC.

V usage is TRBV19 and J usage is TRBJ2-2; D gene uncertain. Between the trimmed V and J ends, which lost 5 bases and 3 bases, there was a span of 10 bases. Germline CDR1 and CDR2: LNHDA and SQIVND (reference sequence). The CDR3 sequence is 14 residues long. The CDR3, as DNA: TGTGCCAGTAGTCCAGACTTTCACACCGGGGAGCTGTTTTTT. It translates to CASSPDFHTGELFF.

The rearrangement uses TRBV6-5 and TRBJ2-4; D may be TRBD2 (7 bases). V was pared by 2 bases and J by 7 bases, with 12 bases between. There are 14 residues in the CDR3. Germline CDR1 and CDR2: MNHEY and SVGAGI. CDR3: CASSYGGALNIQYF. The CDR3 bases are TGTGCCAGCAGTTACGGGGGGGCCCTGAACATTCAGTACTTC.

CDR3 sequence (DNA): TGTGCCAGTAGTCCCCGGGGTGGCACTGAAGCTTTCTTT. This gives the protein CASSPRGGTEAFF. The chain joins TRBV19 to TRBJ1-1; no definite D call. V was shortened by 5 bases and J by 4 bases, with 11 bases between the two germline ends. CDR1 is LNHDA, CDR2 SQIVND, per germline (reference sequence). This CDR3 contains 13 residues.

V and J are TRBV7-9 and TRBJ1-1; a possible D gene is TRBD1 (5 bases). Trimming stripped 10 bases from V and 0 bases from J, with 12 bases between. This CDR3 spans 13 amino acids. In germline, CDR1 is SEHNR, CDR2 FQNEAQ (reference sequence). The CDR3 sequence: CATGGELNTEAFF. CDR3 DNA: TGTGCCACCGGAGGGGAACTGAACACTGAAGCTTTCTTT. The full variable domain, in which reference TRBV7-9 and TRBJ1-1 provide the parts outside the CDR3, is DTGVSQNPRHKITKRGQNVTFRCDPISEHNRLYWYRQTLGQGPEFLTYFQNEAQLEKSRLLSDRFSAERPKGSFSTLEIQRTEQGDSAMYLCATGGELNTEAFFGQGTRLTVV.

This clone was observed a handful of times. The rearrangement uses TRBV7-2 and TRBJ1-1, with 9 bases lining up with TRBD1. The CDR3 runs 15 residues. Germline V CDR1 and CDR2: SGHTA, FQGNSA. J was trimmed by 11 bases and V by 2 bases; bases with no gene match: 12. For the CDR3, the DNA is TGTGCCAGCAGCTTAAAGCCGACAGGGGGGGTTGGGGCTTTCTTT. Protein sequence: CASSLKPTGGVGAFF.

The chain employs TRBV6-5 and TRBJ1-4, with D perhaps TRBD1 (5 bases). Trimming stripped 2 bases from V and 1 base from J, with 5 bases between. The CDR3 sequence is 14 residues long. Germline V gene sequence: CDR1 MNHEY, CDR2 SVGAGI. The chain's CDR3 is CASSYRGTNEKLFF. The CDR3 DNA reads as TGTGCCAGCAGTTACAGGGGAACTAATGAAAAACTGTTTTTT.

CDR3 sequence (DNA): TGTGCCAGCAGTTTGCTCCCTGGGGCCAACGTCCTGACTTTC. It codes for CASSLLPGANVLTF. The chain uses TRBV28 and TRBJ2-6, with D unclear. CDR3 length: 14 amino acids. With 3 bases removed from V and 2 bases from J, the gap between germline ends came to 5 bases. Germline V CDR1 and CDR2: MDHEN, SYDVKM.